The rows below give T cell receptor beta chains drawn from one sample of a study of T cells in Graves' hyperthyroidism and ophthalmopathy. One entry per CDR3 protein results from TCRdb running MiXCR on the multiplex PCR reads. The sample holds around 420,000 distinct CDR3 sequences, approximately 14% seen once. Specimen: blood. These receptors all stem from a woman between 18 and 29 years old with Graves' hyperthyroidism. The conserved cysteine and the conserved F or W are not part of the CDR3 here. Each record gives: CDR3 protein, V gene.

SVGKAARDEQY,TRBV29-1
ASSPGLAGLYEQY,TRBV3-1
ASSFVGAEFNQPQH,TRBV12-3/TRBV12-4
SANPREANYGYT,TRBV20-1
ASSLSLTGGRQPQH,TRBV6-2/TRBV6-3
ASNPSGGTAETQY,TRBV28
ASSVDGTGGNQPQH,TRBV9
ASSTWTAGANVLT,TRBV19
ASSPRQVANSPLH,TRBV16
ASSYPGTGTTGELF,TRBV5-6
AISLGPNSGNTIY,TRBV10-3
AISDGDSLAGQETQY,TRBV10-3
ASRPPEQIYGYT,TRBV6-1
ASSLVGAPGAEAF,TRBV27
VSSEVGQGAPIHKQY,TRBV2
SVGTGALGPYGQY,TRBV29-1
ASSFYQGDYGYT,TRBV5-1
ASSIGRGESGANVLT,TRBV19
ASSHQLGAYEQY,TRBV4-3
ASSLEAGWGNTEAF,TRBV7-2
ASNTLQGDEQF,TRBV27
ASSLEAGIYGYT,TRBV5-1
SPRTATDTQY,TRBV29-1
ASSEWGSSTDTQY,TRBV10-2
ASSQGIRNTEAF,TRBV12-3/TRBV12-4
ASSYAYGQY,TRBV6-1
ASSQPDRGSGETQY,TRBV6-5
SAAIIGKLF,TRBV20-1
SAKDRFPYEQY,TRBV20-1
ASSLRTGINTIY,TRBV7-6
ASRPTRASGGHGYT,TRBV6-1
ASSQTHQPQH,TRBV7-2
ASSPGGTGGSNEQF,TRBV7-3
ASSLTGTGNREQY,TRBV5-1
SARDRVGTEAF,TRBV20-1
ASSRQQGTEAF,TRBV4-1
ASVGVWGYT,TRBV6-2/TRBV6-3
ASHTGTGDKAF,TRBV27
ASSQLAGGTQY,TRBV3-1
ASSLGPITDTQY,TRBV7-2
ASSQDMGQETQY,TRBV6-2/TRBV6-3
ASSLSGAYNSPLH,TRBV12-3/TRBV12-4
ASSSMSGSETQY,TRBV12-3/TRBV12-4
SAKLANYNEQF,TRBV20-1
SALTISGNTIY,TRBV20-1
ASSLAPSYEQY,TRBV12-3/TRBV12-4
ASSQNVRNSPLH,TRBV27
ASSQGLNQPQH,TRBV11-2
NVVQGTTEAF,TRBV29-1
ASSAGTSGSGVLGQY,TRBV27
ASSQARREKLF,TRBV4-1
ASSRRGFDNEQF,TRBV3-1
ASSLTGRHTDTQY,TRBV19
ASKLAGGLQTQY,TRBV12-3/TRBV12-4